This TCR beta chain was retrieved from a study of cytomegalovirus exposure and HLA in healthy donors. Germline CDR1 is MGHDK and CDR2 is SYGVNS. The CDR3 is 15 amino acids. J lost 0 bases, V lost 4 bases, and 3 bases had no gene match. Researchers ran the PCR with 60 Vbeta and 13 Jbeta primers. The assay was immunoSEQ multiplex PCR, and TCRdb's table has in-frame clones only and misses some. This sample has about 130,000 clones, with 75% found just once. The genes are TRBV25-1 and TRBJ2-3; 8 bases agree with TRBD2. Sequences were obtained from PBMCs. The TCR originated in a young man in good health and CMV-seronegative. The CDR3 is CASSAAGGSTDTQYF. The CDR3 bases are TGTGCCAGCAGTGCGGCGGGGGGCAGCACAGATACGCAGTATTTT.